This TCR beta chain stems from a study of OX40 agonist ivuxolimab in advanced cancers. Study-wide background: The dose-escalation group included hepatocellular carcinoma, melanoma, renal cell carcinoma and head and neck cancer.

The method was immunoSEQ multiplex PCR; TCRdb's version includes in-frame clones alone and lacks a portion of them. The sample records 66,000 or so clones, 85% being singletons. Trimming pared 3 bases from V and 5 bases from J, leaving 13 bases between. CDR3 length: 14 amino acids. Germline values: CDR1 MDHEN, CDR2 SYDVKM. The sequenced sample was CD4+ or CD8+ T cells sorted from blood, obtained in a trial of the OX40 agonist ivuxolimab. The V gene is TRBV28, the J gene TRBJ1-1; D not certain. The receptor was derived from an adult with an advanced solid tumor such as melanoma, head and neck, liver or kidney cancer. The CDR3 loop is CASSFPDPGTEAFF. In DNA form, the CDR3 reads TGTGCCAGCAGTTTCCCCGACCCGGGGACTGAAGCTTTCTTT.